These T cell receptor beta chains were read from a single sample in a study of cytomegalovirus exposure and HLA in healthy donors. Assay: immunoSEQ multiplex PCR; the TCRdb copy retains only in-frame clones and omits some. The sample shows over 130,000 clones, about 66% of them seen only once. Sequencing was performed on PBMCs. All receptors derive from a male donor in good health and CMV-seronegative. CDR3s include the opening cysteine and the closing phenylalanine or tryptophan. D genes are given only for firm matches. Clone sizes are given selectively: once, few, many, or a class where the clone is expanded.

j_call | d_call | clone_size | v_call | cdr3_nt | cdr3_aa
TRBJ2-3 | - | few | TRBV15 | TGTGCCACCAGCAGAGATCGAGATACGCAGTATTTT | CATSRDRDTQYF
TRBJ2-1 | TRBD2 | - | TRBV19 | TGTGCCAGTAGTATTCGCGGGGGGGCAAACAATGAGCAGTTCTTC | CASSIRGGANNEQFF
TRBJ1-1 | - | few | TRBV6-6 | TGTGCCAGCAGTCGGCAGGGGAGTGAAGCTTTCTTT | CASSRQGSEAFF
TRBJ1-5 | - | - | TRBV19 | TGTGCCAGTAGTATACCCCCGGGAGGGCAACAGCCCCAGCATTTT | CASSIPPGGQQPQHF
TRBJ1-1 | - | - | TRBV7-2 | TGTGCCAGCAGCTTCCAGGGATCTGTCACTGAAGCTTTCTTT | CASSFQGSVTEAFF
TRBJ1-4 | TRBD1 | many | TRBV5-8 | TGTGCCAGCAGCTTCCGGACAGGGGGGGGTGAAAAACTGTTTTTT | CASSFRTGGGEKLFF
TRBJ2-2 | - | - | TRBV27 | TGTGCCAGCAGTGGGGCCTATACCACCGGGGAGCTGTTTTTT | CASSGAYTTGELFF
TRBJ2-2 | TRBD2 | few | TRBV11-2 | TGTGCCAGCAGCTTAAGTCCTAGCGGGGGGAAGTTGCCCCGGGGAGGGCTGTTTTTT | CASSLSPSGGKLPRGGLFF
TRBJ1-4 | - | - | TRBV30 | TGTGCCTGGGGGGCTGGGTTTGATGAAAAACTGTTTTTT | CAWGAGFDEKLFF
TRBJ1-1 | TRBD1 | few | TRBV6-5 | TGTGCCAGCAGTGTAAGACAGGGAACCCCAGCTTTCTTT | CASSVRQGTPAFF
TRBJ2-7 | TRBD2 | - | TRBV7-2 | TGTGCCAGCAGCTTAGTGGTTGTCGGGGGGGTCTACGAGCAGTACTTC | CASSLVVVGGVYEQYF
TRBJ1-6 | TRBD1 | - | TRBV4-1 | TGCGCCAGCGGTCGGACAGGGGGAAACCTTATAATGTCACCCCTCCACTTT | CASGRTGGNLIMSPLHF
TRBJ2-1 | - | - | TRBV7-9 | TGTGCCAGCAGCTTAGGCGGTTCTAATGAGCAGTTCTTC | CASSLGGSNEQFF
TRBJ2-7 | - | once | TRBV19 | TGTGCCAGTAGTATAGTCTTCAGGGACGAGCAGTACTTC | CASSIVFRDEQYF
TRBJ2-4 | - | - | TRBV7-8 | TGTGCCAGCAGCTTTTGGCAGCGCGGGTCCAAAAACATTCAGTACTTC | CASSFWQRGSKNIQYF
TRBJ1-1 | - | - | TRBV6-6 | TGTGCCAGTTCCCCCCAGGGAGGCACTGAAGCTTTCTTT | CASSPQGGTEAFF
TRBJ2-2 | TRBD2 | - | TRBV4-1 | TGCGCCAGCAGCCAAGGAGGGCGAGGACCTAGACTAGCTGGGACCGGGGAGCTGTTTTTT | CASSQGGRGPRLAGTGELFF
TRBJ2-3 | TRBD1 | few | TRBV5-1 | TGCGCCAGCACCCCGGAGGTGGGACAGGGGGAAGATACGCAGTATTTT | CASTPEVGQGEDTQYF
TRBJ1-2 | TRBD1 | - | TRBV6-1 | TGTGCCAGCAGTTCATCCGGGACAGATGGCTACACCTTC | CASSSSGTDGYTF
TRBJ2-3 | TRBD2 | few | TRBV5-4 | TGTGCCAGCAGCTTGTTACTAGCGGGGGCCTCACGGGATACGCAGTATTTT | CASSLLLAGASRDTQYF
TRBJ2-2 | - | few | TRBV5-1 | TGCGCCAGCAGCTTGGCCGACAGCTACACCGGGGAGCTGTTTTTT | CASSLADSYTGELFF
TRBJ2-2 | - | once | TRBV25-1 | TGTGCCAGCAGTGAACCCTTCCGGGGCACCGGGGAGCTGTTTTTT | CASSEPFRGTGELFF
TRBJ2-3 | TRBD2 | few | TRBV4-3 | TGCGCCAGCAGCCAAGTTGGGGGGACTAGGAGCACAGATACGCAGTATTTT | CASSQVGGTRSTDTQYF
TRBJ2-3 | - | - | TRBV7-2 | TGTGCCAGCAGCCCCGGACAGAGCACAGATACGCAGTATTTT | CASSPGQSTDTQYF
TRBJ2-7 | TRBD2 | - | TRBV7-2 | TGTGCCAGCACCCGCCACGGGGGGGGGTCCTACGAGCAGTACTTC | CASTRHGGGSYEQYF
TRBJ1-2 | - | few | TRBV28 | TGTGCCAGCAGTTTACCCGGGGATGGCTACACCTTC | CASSLPGDGYTF
TRBJ2-2 | - | - | TRBV6-5 | TGTGCCAGCAGTAAACGAATCGGGACCGGGGAGCTGTTTTTT | CASSKRIGTGELFF
TRBJ2-3 | - | few | TRBV10-1 | TGCGCCAGCAGTGCTCGGTTACCTACCGATACGCAGTATTTT | CASSARLPTDTQYF
TRBJ1-2 | - | few | TRBV4-3 | TGCGCCAGCAGCCAAGATAGCGGCCGGGGCTACACCTTC | CASSQDSGRGYTF
TRBJ1-2 | - | - | TRBV7-2 | TGTGCCAGCAGCTTTTCTCAGGGGGGCTACACCTTC | CASSFSQGGYTF
TRBJ1-1 | - | - | TRBV19 | TGTGCCAGTAGTATAGTCGGGAGCGAGGCTTTCTTT | CASSIVGSEAFF
TRBJ2-5 | TRBD1 | once | TRBV10-3 | TGTGCCATCAGTGATTGGGGACAGGGCTTACAGACCCAGTACTTC | CAISDWGQGLQTQYF
TRBJ1-2 | TRBD1 | - | TRBV6-5 | TGTGCCAGCAGTCGGCGACAGGGCTGGGATGGCTACACCTTC | CASSRRQGWDGYTF
TRBJ1-5 | - | - | TRBV7-9 | TGTGCCAGCAGCCGCACAGGTTCTGAGCAGCCCCAGCATTTT | CASSRTGSEQPQHF
TRBJ1-3 | - | - | TRBV30 | TGTTCTAGCCGAAGCTCTGGAAGCACCATATATTTT | CSSRSSGSTIYF
TRBJ2-7 | TRBD1 | - | TRBV28 | TGTGCCAGCAGCCGACCAGGGGGTAGTAACGAGCAGTACTTC | CASSRPGGSNEQYF
TRBJ1-1 | - | - | TRBV7-9 | TGTGCCAGCAGCTTTGTCCGGGGGATGAACACTGAAGCTTTCTTT | CASSFVRGMNTEAFF
TRBJ1-6 | TRBD1 | - | TRBV6-1 | TGTGCCAGCAGTGTTAAGGAATGGGGACAGGGGGATTCACCCCTCCACTTT | CASSVKEWGQGDSPLHF
TRBJ1-5 | - | - | TRBV7-2 | TGTGCCAGCAGCCAAGGAGGCCAGACCAATCAGCCCCAGCATTTT | CASSQGGQTNQPQHF
TRBJ1-3 | TRBD1 | - | TRBV18 | TGTGCCAGCTCACCACGTTCCCCAGGGGGCAGTGGAAACACCATATATTTT | CASSPRSPGGSGNTIYF
TRBJ1-5 | TRBD1 | few | TRBV6-5 | TGTGCCAGCAGTTACGACCGACAGGGCGGACAGCCCCAGCATTTT | CASSYDRQGGQPQHF
TRBJ1-2 | - | - | TRBV5-6 | TGTGCCAGCAGCCCCACCGTGCTACTACAACTATGGGAGTACACCTTC | CASSPTVLLQLWEYTF